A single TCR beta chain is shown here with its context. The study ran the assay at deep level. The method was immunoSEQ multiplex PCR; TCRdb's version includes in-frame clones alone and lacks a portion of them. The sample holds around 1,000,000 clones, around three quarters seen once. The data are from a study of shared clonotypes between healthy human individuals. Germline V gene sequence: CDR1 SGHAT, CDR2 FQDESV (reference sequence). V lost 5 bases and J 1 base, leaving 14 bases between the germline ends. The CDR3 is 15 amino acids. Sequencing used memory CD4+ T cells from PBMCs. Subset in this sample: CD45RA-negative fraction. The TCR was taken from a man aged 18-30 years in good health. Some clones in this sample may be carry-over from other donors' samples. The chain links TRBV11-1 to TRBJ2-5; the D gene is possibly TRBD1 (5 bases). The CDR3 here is CASSPGWGSQETQYF. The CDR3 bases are TGTGCCAGCAGCCCAGGCTGGGGCAGCCAAGAGACCCAGTACTTC.